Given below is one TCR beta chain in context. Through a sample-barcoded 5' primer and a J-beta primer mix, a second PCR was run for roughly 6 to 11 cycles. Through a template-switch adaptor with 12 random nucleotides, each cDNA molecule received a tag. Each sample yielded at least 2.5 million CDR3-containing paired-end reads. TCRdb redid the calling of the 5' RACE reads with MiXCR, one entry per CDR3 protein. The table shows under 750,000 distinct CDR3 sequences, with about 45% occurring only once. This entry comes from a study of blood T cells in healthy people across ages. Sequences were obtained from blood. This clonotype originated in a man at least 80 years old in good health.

The DNA of the CDR3 is TGTGCCAGTGGGGGCGAGCAGTACTTC. Amino acid sequence: CASGGEQYF. J is TRBJ2-7 and V is TRBV28; D might be TRBD1 or TRBD2, each matching 5 bases. The germline CDR1 and CDR2 sequences are MDHEN and SYDVKM. This CDR3 comprises 9 residues. V was shortened by 9 bases and J by 6 bases, with 6 bases between the two germline ends. Using reference TRBV28 and TRBJ2-7 for the parts outside the CDR3, the full variable domain is DVKVTQSSRYLVKRTGEKVFLECVQDMDHENMFWYRQDPGLGLRLIYFSYDVKMKEKGDIPEGYSVSREKKERFSLILESASTNQTSMYLCASGGEQYFGPGTRLTVT.